This is a list of T cell receptor beta chains from one sample in a study of blood T cell repertoires in COVID-19. The protocol was immunoSEQ multiplex PCR, while the TCRdb copy is restricted to in-frame clones and leaves out a portion. This table has around 160,000 clones, 84% appearing once. The sample taken for sequencing was PBMCs or T cells enriched from blood (not recorded which). The receptors come from a woman between 45 and 65 years old who had been exposed to COVID-19. CDR3s include the opening cysteine and the closing phenylalanine or tryptophan. A D gene is named only where the DNA matches it firmly. Part of the rows lack a size; the others show once, few, many or a class for expanded clones.

TRBD1	TRBJ1-4	few	TRBV5-5	CASSPPGQGTRKLFF	TGTGCCAGCAGCCCCCCGGGACAGGGAACGAGAAAACTGTTTTTT
-	TRBJ2-2	-	TRBV3-1/TRBV3-2	CASSLGGGTNTGELFF	TGTGCCAGCAGCCTTGGGGGGGGCACCAACACCGGGGAGCTGTTTTTT
-	TRBJ1-6	-	TRBV27	CASSPSGNSPLHF	TGTGCCAGCAGTCCCAGTGGTAATTCACCCCTCCACTTT
-	TRBJ1-1	-	TRBV7-2	CASSLDSFRGNTEAFF	TGTGCCAGCAGCTTAGATTCGTTTCGGGGGAACACTGAAGCTTTCTTT
-	TRBJ1-1	-	TRBV6-5	CASSIQGLYTEAFF	TGTGCCAGCAGTATACAGGGTCTGTACACTGAAGCTTTCTTT
-	TRBJ2-1	-	TRBV6-2/TRBV6-3	CASSSPDKPNEQFF	TGTGCCAGCAGCTCTCCGGACAAACCAAATGAGCAGTTCTTC
TRBD2	TRBJ2-3	-	TRBV29-1	CSVNKGGTPEGTQYF	TGCAGCGTCAACAAGGGAGGGACCCCTGAGGGTACGCAGTATTTT
TRBD2	TRBJ2-1	-	TRBV5-1	CASSQGLVSREQFF	TGCGCCAGCAGCCAAGGACTAGTGAGCCGTGAGCAGTTCTTC
-	TRBJ1-2	-	TRBV29-1	CSVERRDSYTF	TGCAGCGTTGAAAGGAGGGATAGCTACACCTTC
TRBD1	TRBJ1-2	few	TRBV6-1	CASSDARLDRVTYGYTF	TGTGCCAGCAGTGATGCTCGCCTGGACAGGGTGACCTATGGCTACACCTTC
-	TRBJ1-2	-	TRBV19	CASSTWTANYGYTF	TGTGCCAGTAGTACCTGGACTGCGAACTATGGCTACACCTTC
TRBD1	TRBJ2-1	-	TRBV27	CASLPLIGRGHYNEQFF	TGTGCCAGCCTTCCCCTGATCGGCAGGGGGCACTACAATGAGCAGTTCTTC
-	TRBJ1-5	-	TRBV5-1	CASSLFVYSNQPQHF	TGCGCCAGCAGCTTGTTTGTTTATAGCAATCAGCCCCAGCATTTT
TRBD2	TRBJ2-3	-	TRBV15	CATSRGVAGSTDTQYF	TGTGCCACCAGCAGAGGGGTAGCGGGAAGCACAGATACGCAGTATTTT
-	TRBJ1-1	-	TRBV6-4	CASRSQPLNTEAFF	TGTGCCAGCAGATCACAGCCCTTGAACACTGAAGCTTTCTTT
TRBD1	TRBJ1-5	-	TRBV18	CASSPFGQGGGDQPQHF	TGTGCCAGCTCACCCTTTGGACAGGGAGGGGGAGATCAGCCCCAGCATTTT
-	TRBJ2-7	-	TRBV7-2	CASSSQVVSGLPYEQYF	TGTGCCAGCAGCTCGCAGGTGGTTAGCGGACTGCCCTACGAGCAGTACTTC
TRBD2	TRBJ2-7	-	TRBV6-5	CASRPTSGGRSKQYF	TGTGCCAGCAGGCCAACTAGCGGAGGGCGCTCAAAGCAGTACTTC
TRBD2	TRBJ2-1	-	TRBV27	CASRIALAGGNEQFF	TGTGCCAGCAGGATTGCGCTAGCGGGAGGCAATGAGCAGTTCTTC
-	TRBJ2-1	once	TRBV5-1	CASSLERQYNEQFF	TGCGCCAGCAGCTTGGAGCGGCAGTACAATGAGCAGTTCTTC
TRBD1	TRBJ2-2	-	TRBV7-9	CASAGTGYTGELFF	TGTGCCAGCGCCGGGACAGGGTACACCGGGGAGCTGTTTTTT
TRBD2	TRBJ2-3	once	TRBV13	CASSSREGTQYF	TGTGCCAGCAGCTCCCGGGAGGGTACGCAGTATTTT
TRBD1	TRBJ1-3	-	TRBV9	CASSPSPGQGSGNTIYF	TGTGCCAGCAGCCCGAGCCCCGGACAGGGTTCTGGAAACACCATATATTTT
-	TRBJ2-3	-	TRBV24-1	CATSDARVGDTQYF	TGTGCCACCAGTGATGCCCGGGTAGGCGATACGCAGTATTTT